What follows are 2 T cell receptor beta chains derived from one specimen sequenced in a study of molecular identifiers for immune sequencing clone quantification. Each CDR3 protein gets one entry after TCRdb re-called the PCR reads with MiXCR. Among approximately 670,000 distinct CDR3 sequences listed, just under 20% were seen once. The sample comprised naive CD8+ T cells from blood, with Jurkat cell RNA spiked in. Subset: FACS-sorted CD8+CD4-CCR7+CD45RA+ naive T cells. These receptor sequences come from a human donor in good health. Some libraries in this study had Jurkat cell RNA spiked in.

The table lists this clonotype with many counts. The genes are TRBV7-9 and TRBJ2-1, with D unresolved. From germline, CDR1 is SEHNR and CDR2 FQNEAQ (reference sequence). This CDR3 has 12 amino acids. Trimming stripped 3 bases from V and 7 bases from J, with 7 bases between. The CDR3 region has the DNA TGTGCCAGCAGCTTTGTGACTAATGAGCAGTTCTTC. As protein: CASSFVTNEQFF.

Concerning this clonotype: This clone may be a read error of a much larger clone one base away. CDR3 sequence (DNA): TGTGCCAGCAGTCCTCGTTTGGGATTGAACACTGAAGCTCTCTTT. Residues: CASSPRLGLNTEALF. The chain recombines TRBV28 with TRBJ1-1; the D is unclear. The CDR3 sequence is 15 residues long. Germline assignment: CDR1 MDHEN and CDR2 SYDVKM.